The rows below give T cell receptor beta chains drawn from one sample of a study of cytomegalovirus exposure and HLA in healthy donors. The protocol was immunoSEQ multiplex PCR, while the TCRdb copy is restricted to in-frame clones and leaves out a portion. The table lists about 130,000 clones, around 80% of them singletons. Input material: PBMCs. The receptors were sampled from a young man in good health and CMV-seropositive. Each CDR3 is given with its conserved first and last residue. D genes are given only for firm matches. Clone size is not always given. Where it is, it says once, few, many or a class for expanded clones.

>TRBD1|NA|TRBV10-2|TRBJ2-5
CASGGQGPQETQYF
TGCGCCAGCGGGGGACAGGGACCCCAAGAGACCCAGTACTTC
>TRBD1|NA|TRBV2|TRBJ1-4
CASRFGQGLATNEKLFF
TGTGCCAGCAGGTTCGGACAGGGGCTTGCAACTAATGAAAAACTGTTTTTT
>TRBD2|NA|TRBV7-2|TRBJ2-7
CASSRSGRNFEQYF
TGTGCCAGCAGCCGTAGCGGGAGGAACTTCGAGCAGTACTTC
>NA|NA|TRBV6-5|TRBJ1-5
CASSPHHSNQPQHF
TGTGCCAGCAGCCCACACCATAGCAATCAGCCCCAGCATTTT
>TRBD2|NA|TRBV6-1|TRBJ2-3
CASSEAFAGGTDTQYF
TGTGCCAGCAGTGAAGCGTTCGCGGGGGGCACAGATACGCAGTATTTT
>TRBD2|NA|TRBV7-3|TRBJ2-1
CASSREMSGANNEQFF
TGTGCCAGCAGCCGGGAAATGAGCGGGGCAAACAATGAGCAGTTCTTC
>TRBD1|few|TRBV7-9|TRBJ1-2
CASSFFRGSYGYTF
TGTGCCAGCAGCTTTTTCAGGGGGTCCTATGGCTACACCTTC
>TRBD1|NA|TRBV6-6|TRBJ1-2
CASSPGQGRGGYTF
TGTGCCAGCAGCCCGGGACAGGGGAGGGGAGGCTACACCTTC
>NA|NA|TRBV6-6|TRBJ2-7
CATRWTGTYEQYF
TGTGCCACCCGGTGGACGGGAACCTACGAGCAGTACTTC
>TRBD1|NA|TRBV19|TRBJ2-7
CASSRTGTLSYEQYF
TGTGCCAGTAGCCGGACAGGGACCCTCTCCTACGAGCAGTACTTC
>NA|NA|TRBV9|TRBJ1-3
CASSGAGPGNTIYF
TGTGCCAGCAGCGGTGCGGGACCCGGAAACACCATATATTTT
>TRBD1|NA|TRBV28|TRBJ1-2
CASGTGWDGYTF
TGTGCCAGTGGGACAGGGTGGGATGGCTACACCTTC
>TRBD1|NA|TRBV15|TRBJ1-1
CATSRDRGLVFDTEAFF
TGTGCCACCAGCAGGGACAGGGGCTTGGTCTTCGACACTGAAGCTTTCTTT
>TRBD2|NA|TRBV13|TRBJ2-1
CASRGGLAGYNEQFF
TGTGCCAGCAGGGGGGGACTAGCGGGTTACAATGAGCAGTTCTTC
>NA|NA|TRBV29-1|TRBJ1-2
CSVVQNYGYTF
TGCAGCGTTGTTCAGAACTATGGCTACACCTTC
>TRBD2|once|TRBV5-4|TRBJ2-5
CASSRTSAETQYF
TGTGCCAGCAGTCGGACTAGCGCAGAGACCCAGTACTTC
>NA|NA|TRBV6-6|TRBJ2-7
CASGTSGEQYF
TGTGCCAGTGGGACTTCCGGCGAGCAGTACTTC
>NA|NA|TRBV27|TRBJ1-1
CASSLFQGHAEAFF
TGTGCCAGCAGTTTATTCCAGGGGCACGCTGAAGCTTTCTTT
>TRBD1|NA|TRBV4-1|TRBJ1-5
CASSQGSGGTGQPQHF
TGCGCCAGCAGCCAAGGGTCAGGGGGTACGGGTCAGCCCCAGCATTTT
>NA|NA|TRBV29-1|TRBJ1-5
CSVGEGNQPQHF
TGCAGCGTTGGGGAGGGCAATCAGCCCCAGCATTTT
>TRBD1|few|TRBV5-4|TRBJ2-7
CASSLGGGTGGYEQYF
TGTGCCAGCAGCTTGGGAGGGGGGACAGGGGGCTACGAGCAGTACTTC
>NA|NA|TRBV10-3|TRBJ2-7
CAISGTVSYEQYF
TGTGCCATCAGTGGGACAGTTTCCTACGAGCAGTACTTC
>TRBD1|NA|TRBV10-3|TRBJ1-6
CAISGTGTGGSPLHF
TGTGCCATCAGTGGTACCGGGACAGGCGGTTCACCCCTCCACTTT
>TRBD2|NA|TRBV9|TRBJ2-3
CASSVGKREGRGDTQYF
TGTGCCAGCAGCGTAGGAAAGCGGGAGGGCCGGGGAGATACGCAGTATTTT
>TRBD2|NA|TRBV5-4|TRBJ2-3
CASRQGLAGGLDTQYF
TGTGCCAGCAGGCAGGGACTAGCGGGGGGGCTAGATACGCAGTATTTT
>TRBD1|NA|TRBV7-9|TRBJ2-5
CASSAGQGSYETQYF
TGTGCCAGCAGCGCGGGACAGGGGAGCTATGAGACCCAGTACTTC
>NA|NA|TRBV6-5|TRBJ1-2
CASSYEGSGYGYTF
TGTGCCAGCAGTTACGAGGGCTCTGGCTATGGCTACACCTTC
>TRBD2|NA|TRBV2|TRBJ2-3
CASSSRLAGAGDTQYF
TGTGCCAGCAGTTCACGACTAGCGGGGGCCGGAGATACGCAGTATTTT
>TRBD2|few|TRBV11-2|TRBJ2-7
CASSLVLTSGRAEQYF
TGTGCCAGCAGCTTAGTGTTGACTAGCGGGAGGGCCGAGCAGTACTTC
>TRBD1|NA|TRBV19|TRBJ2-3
CASSIDRGGQGPSADTQYF
TGTGCCAGTAGTATAGATCGAGGGGGACAGGGGCCCAGCGCAGATACGCAGTATTTT
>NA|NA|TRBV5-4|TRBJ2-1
CASSSLRLAAEQFF
TGTGCCAGCAGCTCCCTTAGACTTGCCGCTGAGCAGTTCTTC
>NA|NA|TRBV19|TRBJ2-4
CASSTNGAKNIQYF
TGTGCCAGTAGTACGAACGGGGCCAAAAACATTCAGTACTTC
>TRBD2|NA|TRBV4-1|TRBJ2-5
CASSQASGGALETQYF
TGCGCCAGCAGCCAAGCTAGCGGGGGGGCCTTGGAGACCCAGTACTTC
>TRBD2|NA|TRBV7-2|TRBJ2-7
CASSLASGGTKRYEQYF
TGTGCCAGCAGCTTAGCCAGTGGCGGGACTAAACGTTACGAGCAGTACTTC
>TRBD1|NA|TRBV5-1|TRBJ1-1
CASSSAGTGGRSGTEAFF
TGCGCCAGCAGCTCCGCCGGGACAGGGGGTCGGTCGGGGACTGAAGCTTTCTTT
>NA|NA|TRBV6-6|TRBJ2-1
CASSYPGSEQFF
TGTGCCAGCAGTTACCCGGGGAGTGAGCAGTTCTTC
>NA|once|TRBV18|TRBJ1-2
CASSPMGQAGIGYTF
TGTGCCAGCTCACCAATGGGCCAGGCGGGGATCGGCTACACCTTC
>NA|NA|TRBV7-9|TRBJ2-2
CASSLEGGPNTGELFF
TGTGCCAGCAGCTTAGAAGGGGGACCGAACACCGGGGAGCTGTTTTTT
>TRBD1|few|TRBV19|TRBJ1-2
CASSQRRGTGFNYGYTF
TGTGCCAGTAGTCAAAGGCGCGGGACAGGTTTTAACTATGGCTACACCTTC
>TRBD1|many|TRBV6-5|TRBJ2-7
CASSSMDRIGPYEQYF
TGTGCCAGCAGTTCCATGGACAGGATAGGCCCCTACGAGCAGTACTTC
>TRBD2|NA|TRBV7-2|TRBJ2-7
CASSYGLVEQYF
TGTGCCAGCAGCTATGGACTAGTCGAGCAGTACTTC
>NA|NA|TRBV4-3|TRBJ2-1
CASSQDPTSSYNEQFF
TGCGCCAGCAGCCAAGACCCCACTTCGAGCTACAATGAGCAGTTCTTC
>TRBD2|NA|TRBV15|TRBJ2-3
CATSRVGGGAIRPDTQYF
TGTGCCACCAGCAGAGTCGGCGGGGGGGCAATCAGGCCAGATACGCAGTATTTT
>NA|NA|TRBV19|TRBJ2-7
CASSIALPGEQYF
TGTGCCAGTAGTATAGCGCTCCCCGGCGAGCAGTACTTC
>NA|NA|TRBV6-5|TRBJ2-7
CASSNRANEQYF
TGTGCCAGCAGTAACAGGGCCAACGAGCAGTACTTC
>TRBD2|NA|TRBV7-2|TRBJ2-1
CASSLGLASNEQFF
TGTGCCAGCAGCTTGGGACTAGCCAGCAATGAGCAGTTCTTC
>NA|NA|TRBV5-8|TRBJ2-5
CATWGQGKETQYF
TGTGCCACGTGGGGGCAGGGAAAAGAGACCCAGTACTTC
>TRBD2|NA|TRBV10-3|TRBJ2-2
CACKGSGGGTGELFF
TGTGCCTGCAAGGGTAGCGGGGGGGGGACCGGGGAGCTGTTTTTT
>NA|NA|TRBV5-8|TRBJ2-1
CAGDKGSYNEQFF
TGTGCCGGGGACAAGGGCTCCTACAATGAGCAGTTCTTC
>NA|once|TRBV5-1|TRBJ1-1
CASSFRQNTEAFF
TGCGCCAGCAGCTTTAGACAGAACACTGAAGCTTTCTTT
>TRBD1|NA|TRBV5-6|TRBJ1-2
CASSFPGQGISGYTF
TGTGCCAGCAGCTTCCCGGGACAGGGGATATCTGGCTACACCTTC
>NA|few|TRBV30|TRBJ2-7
CAWIDSSYEQYF
TGTGCCTGGATCGACAGCTCCTACGAGCAGTACTTC
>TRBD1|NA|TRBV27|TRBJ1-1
CASSSWTGMNTEAFF
TGTGCCAGCAGTTCATGGACAGGGATGAACACTGAAGCTTTCTTT
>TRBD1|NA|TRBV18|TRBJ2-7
CASSPQRGPDYEQYF
TGTGCCAGCTCACCGCAGAGGGGGCCAGACTACGAGCAGTACTTC
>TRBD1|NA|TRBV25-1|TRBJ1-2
CASSESGQGRYGYTF
TGTGCCAGCAGTGAATCGGGACAGGGCCGCTATGGCTACACCTTC
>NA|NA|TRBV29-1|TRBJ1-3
CSAILGKAGNTIYF
TGCAGCGCGATCCTAGGAAAAGCTGGAAACACCATATATTTT
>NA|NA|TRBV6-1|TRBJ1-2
CASSVGASYGYTF
TGTGCCAGCAGTGTAGGGGCCTCCTATGGCTACACCTTC
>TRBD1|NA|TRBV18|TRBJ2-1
CASSPLRQGNRFF
TGTGCCAGCTCACCACTTCGACAGGGGAACCGGTTCTTC
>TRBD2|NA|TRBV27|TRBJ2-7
CASIPTSGSYEQYF
TGTGCCAGCATTCCGACTAGCGGGAGCTACGAGCAGTACTTC
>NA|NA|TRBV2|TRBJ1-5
CASSSYRDQPQHF
TGTGCCAGCAGCTCATACAGGGATCAGCCCCAGCATTTT